Here is one T cell receptor (beta chain) with its context. These data originate in a study of CD8 T cells in Susac syndrome. RNA totalling roughly 0.45 to 1 ug underwent reverse transcription with random hexamers. TCRdb re-derived calls from the immunoSEQ multiplex PCR reads in MiXCR, one entry per CDR3 protein. The table has about 150,000 distinct CDR3 sequences, about 95% seen once. The CDR3 totals 14 residues. Germline CDR1 LGHNA, CDR2 YNFKEQ. V gave up 2 bases and J gave up 0 bases, with 8 bases separating them. Material for sequencing was CD8+ T cells from PBMCs. This chain uses TRBV4-2 with TRBJ2-7; D not resolved. This clonotype was obtained from a human donor with multiple sclerosis. CDR3 DNA: TGTGCCAGCAGCCAATCAGGTAACTCCTACGAGCAGTACTTC. This gives the protein CASSQSGNSYEQYF.